This T cell receptor (beta chain) was observed in a study of blood T cell repertoires in COVID-19. Whole-study context: The cDNA or gDNA used as material had been derived from T cells, B-cell-depleted T cells, or PBMCs.

The CDR3 extends over 15 amino acids. V trimming: 3 bases; J trimming: 4 bases; junction bases outside the gene matches: 6. The germline CDR1 and CDR2 sequences are SQVTM and ANQGSEA. Participant ages covered about 18 to 100 years across about 22 US areas. Participant-given clinical history determined each cohort assignment. Per the authors' pipeline: Reference gene primers were amplified, and this amplification served to estimate nucleated cell counts. TCRdb keeps only in-frame clones here, not all; method: immunoSEQ multiplex PCR. Clone size and V and J calls were adopted from that table, with D and trimming inferred from the DNA. The data show 430,000 or so clones, roughly 84% seen once.

The sequencing sample was made of PBMCs or T cells enriched from blood (not recorded which). The receptor was isolated from a woman under 30 who had been exposed to COVID-19. V usage is TRBV29-1 and J usage is TRBJ1-2, with 12 bases aligning to TRBD1. The CDR3 region has the DNA TGCAGCGTTGAGGGGGACAGGGGGCGTTCCTATGGCTACACCTTC. It codes for CSVEGDRGRSYGYTF. The whole variable domain, filled in from reference TRBV29-1 and TRBJ1-2, reads SAVISQKPSRDICQRGTSLTIQCQVDSQVTMMFWYRQQPGQSLTLIATANQGSEATYESGFVIDKFPISRPNLTFSTLTVSNMSPEDSSIYLCSVEGDRGRSYGYTFGSGTRLTVV.